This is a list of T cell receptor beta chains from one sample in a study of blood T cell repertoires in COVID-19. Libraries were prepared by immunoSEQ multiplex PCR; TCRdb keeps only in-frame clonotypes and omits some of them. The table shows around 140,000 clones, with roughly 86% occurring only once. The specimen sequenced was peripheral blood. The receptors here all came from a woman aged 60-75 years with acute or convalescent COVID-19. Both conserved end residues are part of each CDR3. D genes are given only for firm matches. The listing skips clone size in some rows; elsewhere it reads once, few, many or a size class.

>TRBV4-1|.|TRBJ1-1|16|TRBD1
TGCGCCAGCAGCCACAGGAAGGGACAGTCGAACACTGAAGCTTTCTTT
CASSHRKGQSNTEAFF
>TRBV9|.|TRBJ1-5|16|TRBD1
TGTGCCAGCAGCGTAGGGACAGGAGGGGGCAATCAGCCCCAGCATTTT
CASSVGTGGGNQPQHF
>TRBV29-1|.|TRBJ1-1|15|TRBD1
TGCAGCGTTGAAGTCCCAGGACAGGGGGCCCAGGTGGCTTTCTTT
CSVEVPGQGAQVAFF
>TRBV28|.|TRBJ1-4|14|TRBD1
TGTGCCAGCACCGGGGACAGGGCAAATGAAAAACTGTTTTTT
CASTGDRANEKLFF
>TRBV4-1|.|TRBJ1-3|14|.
TGCGCCAGCAGCCGCACAGAATCCGGAAACACCATATATTTT
CASSRTESGNTIYF
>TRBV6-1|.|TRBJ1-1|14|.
TGTGCCAGCAGTGGGGAAGGGGGAAACACTGAAGCTTTCTTT
CASSGEGGNTEAFF
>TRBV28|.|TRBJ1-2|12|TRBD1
TGTGCCAGCAGGACAGGGATTAAAGGCTACACCTTC
CASRTGIKGYTF
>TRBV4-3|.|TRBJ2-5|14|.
TGCGCCAGCAGCCAAGGGTTACGGAGAGAGACCCAGTACTTC
CASSQGLRRETQYF
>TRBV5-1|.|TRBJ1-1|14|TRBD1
TGCGCCAGCAGCACCGACAGGGCTGGCACTGAAGCTTTCTTT
CASSTDRAGTEAFF
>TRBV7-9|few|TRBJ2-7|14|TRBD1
TGTGCCAGCAGCTCAGACAGGGGTCGCTACGAGCAGTACTTC
CASSSDRGRYEQYF
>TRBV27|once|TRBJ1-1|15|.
TGTGCCAGCAGTTTTTATACAGGAAGGGACACTGAAGCTTTCTTT
CASSFYTGRDTEAFF
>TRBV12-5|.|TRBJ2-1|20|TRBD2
TGTGCTAGTGGTTCCCAAATCTCACGGGTCAGCGGGGGGGCCGCGAATGAGCAGTTCTTC
CASGSQISRVSGGAANEQFF
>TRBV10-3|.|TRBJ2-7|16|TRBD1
TGTGCCATCAGTGACCCCCGACAGGGAAGGAAGTACGAGCAGTACTTC
CAISDPRQGRKYEQYF
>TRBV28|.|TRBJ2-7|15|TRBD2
TGTGCCAGCAGAGCACCGGGACTAGCGGTCTACGAGCAGTACTTC
CASRAPGLAVYEQYF
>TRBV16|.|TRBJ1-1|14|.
TGTGCCAGCAGCCAATCTGTCGGGGGGACTGAAGCTTTCTTT
CASSQSVGGTEAFF
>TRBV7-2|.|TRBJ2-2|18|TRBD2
TGTGCCAGCAGCTTAGAAAGGGAGGGTGCAGCCTACACCGGGGAGCTGTTTTTT
CASSLEREGAAYTGELFF
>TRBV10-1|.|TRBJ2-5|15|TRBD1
TGCGCCAGCAGTGAGTCGAAGACAGGGTTGGAGACCCAGTACTTC
CASSESKTGLETQYF
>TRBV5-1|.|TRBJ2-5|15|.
TGCGCCAGCAGCTTGGGTGCAGGGGATGGAGAGACCCAGTACTTC
CASSLGAGDGETQYF
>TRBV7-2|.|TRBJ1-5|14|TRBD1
TGTGCCAGCAGCTTACCAGGGGGCAGCCAGCCCCAGCATTTT
CASSLPGGSQPQHF